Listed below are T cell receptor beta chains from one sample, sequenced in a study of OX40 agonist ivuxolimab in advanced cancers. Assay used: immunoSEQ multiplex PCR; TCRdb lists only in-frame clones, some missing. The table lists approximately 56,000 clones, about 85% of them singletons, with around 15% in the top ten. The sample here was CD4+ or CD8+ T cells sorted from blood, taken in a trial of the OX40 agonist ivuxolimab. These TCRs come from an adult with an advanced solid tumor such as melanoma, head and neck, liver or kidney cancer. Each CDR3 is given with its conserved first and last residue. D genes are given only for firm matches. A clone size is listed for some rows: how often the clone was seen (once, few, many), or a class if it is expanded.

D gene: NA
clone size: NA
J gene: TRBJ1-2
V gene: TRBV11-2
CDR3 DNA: TGTGCCAGCAGCACATTTGGGCAGGGGAGCTATGGCTACACCTTC
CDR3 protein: CASSTFGQGSYGYTF

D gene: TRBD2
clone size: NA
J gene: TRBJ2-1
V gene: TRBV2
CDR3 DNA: TGTGCCAGCAGTGAAACGACTAGCGTTGACCATGAGCAGTTCTTC
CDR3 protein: CASSETTSVDHEQFF

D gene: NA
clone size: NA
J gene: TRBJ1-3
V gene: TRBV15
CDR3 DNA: TGTGCCACCAGCCTAGACGCCAACTCTGGAAACACCATATATTTT
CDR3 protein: CATSLDANSGNTIYF

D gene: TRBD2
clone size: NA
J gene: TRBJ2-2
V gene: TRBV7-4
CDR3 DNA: TGTGCCAGCAGCCCGTACGGGGGGGCACCCACCGGGGAGCTGTTTTTT
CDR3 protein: CASSPYGGAPTGELFF

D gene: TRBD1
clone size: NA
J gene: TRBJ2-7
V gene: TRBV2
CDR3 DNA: TGTGCCAGCAGTGACGGGACAGATATCTACGAGCAGTACTTC
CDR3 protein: CASSDGTDIYEQYF

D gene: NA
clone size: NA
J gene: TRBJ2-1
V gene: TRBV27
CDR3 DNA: TGTGCCAGCAGTGTCGACAGATACAATGAGCAGTTCTTC
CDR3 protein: CASSVDRYNEQFF

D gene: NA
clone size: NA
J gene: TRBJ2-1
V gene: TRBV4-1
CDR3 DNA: TGCGCCAGCAGCGCCGGGGGAACCTACAATGAGCAGTTCTTC
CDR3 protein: CASSAGGTYNEQFF

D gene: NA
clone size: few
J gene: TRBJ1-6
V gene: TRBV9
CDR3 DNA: TGTGCCAGCAGCCACGGAGGAAACTCACCCCTCCACTTT
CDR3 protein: CASSHGGNSPLHF

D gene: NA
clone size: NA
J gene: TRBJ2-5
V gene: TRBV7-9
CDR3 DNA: TGTGCCAGCAGCTTAGTCGGCAGGAACATCCAAGAGACCCAGTACTTC
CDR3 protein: CASSLVGRNIQETQYF

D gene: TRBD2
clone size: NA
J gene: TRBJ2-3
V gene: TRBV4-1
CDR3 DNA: TGCGCCAGCAGCCTTCTCTCTTTAGCGGGGGAGGGAGATACGCAGTATTTT
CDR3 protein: CASSLLSLAGEGDTQYF

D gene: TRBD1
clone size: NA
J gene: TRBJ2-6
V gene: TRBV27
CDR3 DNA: TGTGCCAGCAACAGGGACAGGGAGGGTGGGGCCAACGTCCTGACTTTC
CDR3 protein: CASNRDREGGANVLTF

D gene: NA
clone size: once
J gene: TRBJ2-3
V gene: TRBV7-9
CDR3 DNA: TGTGCCAGCAGCTTAGGGTGGTGGGGGGCTTCCACAGATACGCAGTATTTT
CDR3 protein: CASSLGWWGASTDTQYF

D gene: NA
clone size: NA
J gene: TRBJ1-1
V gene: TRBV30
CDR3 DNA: TGTGCCTGGAGTGACAACATGAACACTGAAGCTTTCTTT
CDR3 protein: CAWSDNMNTEAFF

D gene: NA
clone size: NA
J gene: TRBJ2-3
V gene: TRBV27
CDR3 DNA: TGTGCCAGCAGTTTCCTACTAGCCGGGGGAACAGATACGCAGTATTTT
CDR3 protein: CASSFLLAGGTDTQYF

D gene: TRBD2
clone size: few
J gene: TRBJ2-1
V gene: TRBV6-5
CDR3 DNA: TGTGCCAGCAGCCTAGCGGGGGGGGCCTACAATGAGCAGTTCTTC
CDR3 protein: CASSLAGGAYNEQFF

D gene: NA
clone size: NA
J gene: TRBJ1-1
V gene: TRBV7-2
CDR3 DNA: TGTGCCAGCAGCCCCGATGTAGGGCTCGGGAACACTGAAGCTTTCTTT
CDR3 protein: CASSPDVGLGNTEAFF

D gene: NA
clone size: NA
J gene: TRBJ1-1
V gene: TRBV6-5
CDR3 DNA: TGTGCCAGCAGTTCCCCCGGGAAGAACACTGAAGCTTTCTTT
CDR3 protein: CASSSPGKNTEAFF

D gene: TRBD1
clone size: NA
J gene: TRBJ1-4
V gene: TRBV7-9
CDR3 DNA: TGTGCCAGCAGCTTTGTGACAGGGGATGGAAAACTGTTTTTT
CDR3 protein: CASSFVTGDGKLFF

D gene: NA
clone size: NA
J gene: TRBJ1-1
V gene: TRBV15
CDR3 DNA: TGTGCCACCAGCAGAGATGAAAACACTGAAGCTTTCTTT
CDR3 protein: CATSRDENTEAFF

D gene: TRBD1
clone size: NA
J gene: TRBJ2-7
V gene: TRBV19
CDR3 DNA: TGTGCCAGTAGTACACGACAGGGTATGAACGAGCAGTACTTC
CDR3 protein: CASSTRQGMNEQYF

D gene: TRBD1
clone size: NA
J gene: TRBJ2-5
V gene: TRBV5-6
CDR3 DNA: TGTGCCAGCAGCATCCAATGGACAGGGCTAAAAGAGACCCAGTACTTC
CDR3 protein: CASSIQWTGLKETQYF

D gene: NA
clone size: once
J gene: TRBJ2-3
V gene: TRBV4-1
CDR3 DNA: TGCGCCAGCAGCCAAGATTCGGGAGCCGGGGTGGAGTATTTT
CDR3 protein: CASSQDSGAGVEYF

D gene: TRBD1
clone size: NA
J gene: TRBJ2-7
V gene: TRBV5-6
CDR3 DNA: TGTGCCAGCAGCTTCGAGACAGGGGTCTACGAGCAGTACTTC
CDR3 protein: CASSFETGVYEQYF

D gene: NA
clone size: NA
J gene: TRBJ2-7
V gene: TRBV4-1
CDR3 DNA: TGCGCCAGCAGCTCGTCCGGGACAACCTACGAGCAGTACTTC
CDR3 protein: CASSSSGTTYEQYF

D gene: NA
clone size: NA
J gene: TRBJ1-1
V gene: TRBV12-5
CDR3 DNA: TGTGCTAGTGGTTTGATGGGGCTCGGCACTGAAGCTTTCTTT
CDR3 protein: CASGLMGLGTEAFF

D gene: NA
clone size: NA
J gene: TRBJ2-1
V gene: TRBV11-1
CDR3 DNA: TGTGCCAGCAGCTTAGATCTGGCCCTTATAGAGGAGCAGTTCTTC
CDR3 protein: CASSLDLALIEEQFF

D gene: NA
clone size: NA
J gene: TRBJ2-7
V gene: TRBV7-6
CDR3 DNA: TGTGCCAGCAGCTCGACCGCTTACTACGAGCAGTACTTC
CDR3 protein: CASSSTAYYEQYF

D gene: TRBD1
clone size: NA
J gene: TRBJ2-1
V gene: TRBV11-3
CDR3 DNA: TGTGCCAGCAGCTTAGATCGGACAGGGGGGACCTACAATGAGCAGTTCTTC
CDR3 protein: CASSLDRTGGTYNEQFF

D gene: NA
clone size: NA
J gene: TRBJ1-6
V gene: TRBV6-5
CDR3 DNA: TGTGCCAGCAGTTGGGGGGCCAGGTCACCCCTCCACTTT
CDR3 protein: CASSWGARSPLHF

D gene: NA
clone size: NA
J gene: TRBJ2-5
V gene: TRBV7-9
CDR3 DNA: TGTGCCAGCAGCTTAGGGGGGGAAGAGACCCAGTACTTC
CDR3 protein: CASSLGGEETQYF

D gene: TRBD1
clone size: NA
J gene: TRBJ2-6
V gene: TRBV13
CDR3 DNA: TGTGCCAGCAGCTACCAGGGGGCAGGCTCTGGGGCCAACGTCCTGACTTTC
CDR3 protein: CASSYQGAGSGANVLTF

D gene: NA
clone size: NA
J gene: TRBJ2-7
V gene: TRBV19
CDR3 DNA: TGTGCCAGTAGTATCACACTCAGCTACGAGCAGTACTTC
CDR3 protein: CASSITLSYEQYF

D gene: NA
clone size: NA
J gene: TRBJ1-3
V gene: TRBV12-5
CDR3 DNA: TGTGCTAGTGGACAGCCCAGTACAGGGTGGGTCGGTGGAAACACCATATATTTT
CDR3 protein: CASGQPSTGWVGGNTIYF

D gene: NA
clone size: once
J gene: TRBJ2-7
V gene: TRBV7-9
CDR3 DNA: TGTGCCAGCAGCTTTCGGGCCTACGAGCAGTACTTC
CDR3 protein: CASSFRAYEQYF

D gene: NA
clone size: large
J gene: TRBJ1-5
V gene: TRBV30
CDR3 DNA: TGTGCCTGGAGTGAGGACTCAACTCAGCCCCAGCATTTT
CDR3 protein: CAWSEDSTQPQHF

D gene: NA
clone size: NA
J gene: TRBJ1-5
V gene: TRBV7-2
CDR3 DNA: TGTGCCAGCAGCCCTAGAGGTAGCAATCAGCCCCAGCATTTT
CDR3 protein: CASSPRGSNQPQHF

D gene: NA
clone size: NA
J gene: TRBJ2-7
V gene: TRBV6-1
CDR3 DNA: TGTGCCAGCAGTGAAAGTCCAGGGAGCGAGGGGTACGAGCAGTACTTC
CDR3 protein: CASSESPGSEGYEQYF

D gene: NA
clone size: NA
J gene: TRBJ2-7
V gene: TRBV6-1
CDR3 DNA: TGTGCCAGCAGTGATTGGACTGAAGGGGGGGTCTACGAGCAGTACTTC
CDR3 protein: CASSDWTEGGVYEQYF

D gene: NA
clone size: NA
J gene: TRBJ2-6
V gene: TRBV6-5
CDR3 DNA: TGTGCCAGCAGTCAGGGGACAACTGGGGCCAACGTCCTGACTTTC
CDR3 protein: CASSQGTTGANVLTF

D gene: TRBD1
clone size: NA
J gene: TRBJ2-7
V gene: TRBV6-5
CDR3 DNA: TGTGCCAGCAGTTACTCAGGTGGTACAGGGGACGAGCAGTACTTC
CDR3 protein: CASSYSGGTGDEQYF

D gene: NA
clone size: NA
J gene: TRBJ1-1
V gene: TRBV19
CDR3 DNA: TGTGCCAGTAGTATAACCGGGGAATGGACTGAAGCTTTCTTT
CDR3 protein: CASSITGEWTEAFF